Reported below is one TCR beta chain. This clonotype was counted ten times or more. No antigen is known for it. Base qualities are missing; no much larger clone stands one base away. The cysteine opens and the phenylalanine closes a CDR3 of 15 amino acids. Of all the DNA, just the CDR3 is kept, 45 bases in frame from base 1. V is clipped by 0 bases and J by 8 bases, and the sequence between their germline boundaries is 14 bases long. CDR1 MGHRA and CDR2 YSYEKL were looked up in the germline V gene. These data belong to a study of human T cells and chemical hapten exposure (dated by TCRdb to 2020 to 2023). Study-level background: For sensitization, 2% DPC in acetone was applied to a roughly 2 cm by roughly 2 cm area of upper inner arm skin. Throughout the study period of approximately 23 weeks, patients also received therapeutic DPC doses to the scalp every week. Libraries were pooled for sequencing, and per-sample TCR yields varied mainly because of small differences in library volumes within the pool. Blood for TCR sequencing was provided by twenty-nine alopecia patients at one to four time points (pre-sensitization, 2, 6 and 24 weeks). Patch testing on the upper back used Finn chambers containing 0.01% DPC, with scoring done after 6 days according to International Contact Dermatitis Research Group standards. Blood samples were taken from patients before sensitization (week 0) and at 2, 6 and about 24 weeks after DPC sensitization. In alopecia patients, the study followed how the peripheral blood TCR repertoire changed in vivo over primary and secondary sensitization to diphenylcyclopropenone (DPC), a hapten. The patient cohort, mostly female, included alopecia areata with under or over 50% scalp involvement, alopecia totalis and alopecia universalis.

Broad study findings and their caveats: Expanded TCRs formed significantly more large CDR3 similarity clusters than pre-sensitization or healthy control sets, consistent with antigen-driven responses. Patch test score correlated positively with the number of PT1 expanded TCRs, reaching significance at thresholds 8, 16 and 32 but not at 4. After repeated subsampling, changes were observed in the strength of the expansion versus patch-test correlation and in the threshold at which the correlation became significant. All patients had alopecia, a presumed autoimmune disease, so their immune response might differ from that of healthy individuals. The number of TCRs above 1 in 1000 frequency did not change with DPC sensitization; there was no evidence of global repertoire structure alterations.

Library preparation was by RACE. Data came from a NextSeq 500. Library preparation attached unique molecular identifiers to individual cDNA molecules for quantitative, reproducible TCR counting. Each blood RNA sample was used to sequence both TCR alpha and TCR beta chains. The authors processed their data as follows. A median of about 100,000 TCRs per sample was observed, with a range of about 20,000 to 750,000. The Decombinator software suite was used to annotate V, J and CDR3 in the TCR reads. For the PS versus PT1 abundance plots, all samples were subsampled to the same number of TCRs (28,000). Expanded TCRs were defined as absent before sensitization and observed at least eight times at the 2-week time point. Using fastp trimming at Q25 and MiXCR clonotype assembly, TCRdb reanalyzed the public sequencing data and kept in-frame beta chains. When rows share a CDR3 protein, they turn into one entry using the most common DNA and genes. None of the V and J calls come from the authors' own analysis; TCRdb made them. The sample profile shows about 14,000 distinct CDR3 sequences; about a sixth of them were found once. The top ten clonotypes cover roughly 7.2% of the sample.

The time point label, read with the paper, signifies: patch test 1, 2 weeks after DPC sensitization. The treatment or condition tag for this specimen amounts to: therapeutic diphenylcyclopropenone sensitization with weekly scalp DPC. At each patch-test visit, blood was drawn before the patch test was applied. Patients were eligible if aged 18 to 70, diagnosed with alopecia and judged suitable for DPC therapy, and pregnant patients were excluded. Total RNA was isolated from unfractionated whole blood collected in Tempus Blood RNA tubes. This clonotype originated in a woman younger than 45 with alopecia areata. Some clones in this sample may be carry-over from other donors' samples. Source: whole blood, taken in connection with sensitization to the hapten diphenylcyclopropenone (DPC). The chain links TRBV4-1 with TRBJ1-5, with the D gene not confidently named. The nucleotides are TGCGCCAGCAGCCAAGACGGCGCTCCGGGAGAGCCCCAGCATTTT. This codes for CASSQDGAPGEPQHF.